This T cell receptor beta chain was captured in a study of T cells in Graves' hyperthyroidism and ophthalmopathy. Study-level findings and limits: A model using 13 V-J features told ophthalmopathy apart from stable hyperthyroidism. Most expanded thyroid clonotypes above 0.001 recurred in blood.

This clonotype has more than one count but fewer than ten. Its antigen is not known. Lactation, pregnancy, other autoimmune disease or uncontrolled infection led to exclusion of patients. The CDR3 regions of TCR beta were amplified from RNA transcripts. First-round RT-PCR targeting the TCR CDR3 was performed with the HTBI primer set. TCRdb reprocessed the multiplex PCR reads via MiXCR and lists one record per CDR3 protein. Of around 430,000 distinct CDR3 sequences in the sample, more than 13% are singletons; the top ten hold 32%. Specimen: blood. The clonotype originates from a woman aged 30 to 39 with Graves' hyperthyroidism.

The CDR3 here is CASSQETQSSPLHF. As DNA, the CDR3 is TGTGCCAGCAGCCAAGAAACACAGAGTTCACCCCTCCACTTT. The chain joins TRBV14 to TRBJ1-6; D uncertain. The CDR3 runs 14 residues. V was cut by 0 bases and J by 9 bases, with 9 bases left in between. Germline V gives CDR1 SGHDN, CDR2 FVKESK.